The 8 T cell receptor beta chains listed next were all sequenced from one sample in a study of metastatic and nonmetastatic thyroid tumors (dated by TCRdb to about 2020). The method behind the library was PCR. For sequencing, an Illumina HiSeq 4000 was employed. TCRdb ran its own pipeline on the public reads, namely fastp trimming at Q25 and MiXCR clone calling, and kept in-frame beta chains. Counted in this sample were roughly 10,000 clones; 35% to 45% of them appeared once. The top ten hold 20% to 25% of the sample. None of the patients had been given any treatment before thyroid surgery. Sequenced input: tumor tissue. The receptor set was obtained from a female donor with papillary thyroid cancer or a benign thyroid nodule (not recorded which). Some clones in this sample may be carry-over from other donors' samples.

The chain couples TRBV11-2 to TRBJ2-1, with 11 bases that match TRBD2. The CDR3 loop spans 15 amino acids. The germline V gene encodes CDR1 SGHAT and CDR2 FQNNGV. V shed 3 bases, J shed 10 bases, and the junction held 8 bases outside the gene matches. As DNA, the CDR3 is TGTGCCAGCAGCTTCGGGACTAGCGGTCTGGGGGAGCAGTTCTTC. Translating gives CASSFGTSGLGEQFF.

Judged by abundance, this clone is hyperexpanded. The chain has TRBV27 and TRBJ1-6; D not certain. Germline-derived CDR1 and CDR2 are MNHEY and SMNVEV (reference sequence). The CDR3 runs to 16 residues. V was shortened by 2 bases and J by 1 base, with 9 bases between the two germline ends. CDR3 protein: CASSLTGVSYNSPLHF. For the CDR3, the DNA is TGTGCCAGCAGTTTAACCGGGGTGTCCTATAATTCACCCCTCCACTTT.

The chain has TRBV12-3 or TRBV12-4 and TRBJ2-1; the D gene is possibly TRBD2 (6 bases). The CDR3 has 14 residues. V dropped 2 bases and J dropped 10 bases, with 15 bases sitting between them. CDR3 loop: CASSLQGKGGEQFF. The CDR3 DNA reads TGTGCCAGCAGTTTACAGGGAAAAGGAGGGGAGCAGTTCTTC.

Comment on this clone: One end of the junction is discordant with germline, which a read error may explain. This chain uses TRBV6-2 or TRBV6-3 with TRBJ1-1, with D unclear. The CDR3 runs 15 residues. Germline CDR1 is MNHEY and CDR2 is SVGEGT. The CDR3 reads CASSYWSVKNTEAFF. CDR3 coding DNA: TGTGCCAGTAGTTACTGGTCGGTTAAGAACACTGAAGCTTTCTTT.

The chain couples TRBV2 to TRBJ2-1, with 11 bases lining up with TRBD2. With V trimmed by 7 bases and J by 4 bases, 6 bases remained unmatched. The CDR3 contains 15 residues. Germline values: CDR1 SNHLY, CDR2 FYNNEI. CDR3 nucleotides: TGTGCCAGCAACCCTGCTAGCGGGGGGTACAATGAGCAGTTCTTC. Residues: CASNPASGGYNEQFF.

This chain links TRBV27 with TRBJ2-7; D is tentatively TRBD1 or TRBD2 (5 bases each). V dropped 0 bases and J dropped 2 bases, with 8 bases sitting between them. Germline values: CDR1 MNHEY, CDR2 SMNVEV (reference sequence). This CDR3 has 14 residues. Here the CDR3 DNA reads TGTGCCAGCAGTTTATCAGTGGGGGCCTACGAGCAGTACTTC. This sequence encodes CASSLSVGAYEQYF.

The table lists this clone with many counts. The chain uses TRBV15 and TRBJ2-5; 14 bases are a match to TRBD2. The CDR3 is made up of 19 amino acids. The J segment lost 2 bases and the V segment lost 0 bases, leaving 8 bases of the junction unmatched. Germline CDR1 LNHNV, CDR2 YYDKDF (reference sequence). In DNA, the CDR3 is TGTGCCACCAGCAGAGATTCCGGGACTAGCGGGGGAGAACAAGAGACCCAGTACTTC. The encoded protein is CATSRDSGTSGGEQETQYF.

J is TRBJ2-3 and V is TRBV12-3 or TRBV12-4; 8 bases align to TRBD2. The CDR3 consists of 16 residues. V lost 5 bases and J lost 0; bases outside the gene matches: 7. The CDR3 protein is CASSDPAGVSTDTQYF. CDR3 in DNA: TGTGCCAGCAGTGACCCAGCGGGGGTGAGCACAGATACGCAGTATTTT.